This T cell receptor (beta chain) was documented in a study of T cells after yellow fever vaccination. V lost 3 bases to trimming and J lost 5 bases, with 19 bases between them. Germline CDR1 is SGHAT and CDR2 is FQNNGV. The CDR3 totals 16 residues. General observations from the study: Highly abundant clonotypes carried over from the bulk population could end up in FACS-sorted repertoires as contaminants. Post-booster samples contained most primary-vaccination clones (around 95% CD4, 70% to 90% CD8).

Template-switching 5'RACE yielded the TCR cDNA; a universal primer site and UMIs were added in the process. TCRdb re-called the 5' RACE reads through MiXCR, storing one row per CDR3 protein. The table shows approximately 580,000 distinct CDR3 sequences, with about a sixth occurring only once. In regard to this clonotype: Antigen: not known.

The specimen comprised PBMCs, sampled 4 to 5 days after the first yellow fever vaccination. This receptor was identified in a man aged 18 to 30 who received the YFV17D yellow fever vaccine. The chain couples TRBV11-2 to TRBJ2-5, with D tentatively TRBD1 (6 bases). Here the CDR3 DNA reads TGTGCCAGCAGCTTCCTCAGGGGCCCCCTTCCTGAGACCCAGTACTTC. This encodes CASSFLRGPLPETQYF.